This T cell receptor (beta chain) was captured in a study of blood T cell repertoires in COVID-19. Clones were read by immunoSEQ multiplex PCR, and TCRdb kept only the in-frame ones, dropping some. The sample contains 250,000 to 300,000 clones, about 90% of which appear only once. Germline lookup yields CDR1 MNHEY and CDR2 SMNVEV (reference sequence). The CDR3 spans 15 residues. V was clipped by 6 bases and J by 5 bases, with 19 bases between them. This study enrolled people aged about 18 to 90 from approximately 24 US geographic areas. Two consecutive negative NP/OP PCR tests, clearance, or resolved symptoms defined Cohort 3 recovery. In this sample, this clone turned up a few times.

This rearrangement joins TRBV27 to TRBJ1-1, with a tentative D call TRBD1 (6 bases). This clonotype was obtained from a woman in her fifties or sixties who had recovered from COVID-19. The sequenced material came from PBMCs or T cells enriched from blood (not recorded which). The CDR3 DNA reads TGTGCCAGCAGCAGAGCCCGGGGGGCCGGGACTGAAGCTTTCTTT. It yields the protein CASSRARGAGTEAFF.